The 27 T cell receptor beta chains in this list originate from one sample, sequenced in a study of OX40 agonist ivuxolimab in advanced cancers. Assay used: immunoSEQ multiplex PCR; TCRdb lists only in-frame clones, some missing. The sample contains about 53,000 clones, over 75% of which appear only once. The sample consisted of CD4+ or CD8+ T cells sorted from blood, taken in a trial of the OX40 agonist ivuxolimab. The origin of the receptors is an adult with an advanced solid tumor such as melanoma, head and neck, liver or kidney cancer.

The rearrangement joins TRBV7-9 to TRBJ1-2; TRBD1 matches 7 bases. The V and J ends lost 7 bases and 4 bases, in that order; junction bases with no gene match: 15. The length of the CDR3 is 16 residues. Germline values: CDR1 SEHNR, CDR2 FQNEAQ (reference sequence). The CDR3 region has the DNA TGTGCCAGCACCCCATCACAGGGGTTGGTGGCCTATGGCTACACCTTC. It specifies CASTPSQGLVAYGYTF. The full variable domain, with the rest looked up from reference TRBV7-9 and TRBJ1-2, is DTGVSQNPRHKITKRGQNVTFRCDPISEHNRLYWYRQTLGQGPEFLTYFQNEAQLEKSRLLSDRFSAERPKGSFSTLEIQRTEQGDSAMYLCASTPSQGLVAYGYTFGSGTRLTVV.

This clone came up once. The rearrangement links TRBV19 to TRBJ2-4, with 9 positions matching TRBD1. J gave up 1 base and V 5 bases, and 9 bases lay outside the gene matches. The germline V gene has CDR1 LNHDA and CDR2 SQIVND (reference sequence). The CDR3 sequence is 17 residues long. CDR3 in DNA: TGTGCCAGTAGTGCCCTGGACAGGGGACACGCCAAAAACATTCAGTACTTC. This encodes CASSALDRGHAKNIQYF.

V and J are TRBV6-6 and TRBJ2-1; 8 positions match TRBD2. V lost 4 bases, J lost 8 bases, and 10 bases stayed unmatched. Germline V gene lookup returns CDR1 MNHNY and CDR2 SVGAGI (reference sequence). This CDR3 has 15 residues. In nucleotides, the CDR3 is TGTGCCAGCAGTTCGAGCGCGGGAGGATTGTATGAGCAGTTCTTC. Translating gives CASSSSAGGLYEQFF.

V and J are TRBV7-9 and TRBJ2-7, with D perhaps given as TRBD1 or TRBD2 (5 bases each). Germline-derived CDR1 and CDR2 are SEHNR and FQNEAQ (reference sequence). This CDR3 spans 14 amino acids. Trimming stripped 4 bases from V and 8 bases from J, with 18 bases between. Written as DNA, the CDR3 is TGTGCCAGCAGCTCCGCCGGGGATGGGGCCAAGCAGTACTTC. This gives the protein CASSSAGDGAKQYF.

CDR3 protein: CASSLYLAGGGTDTQYF. The DNA for the CDR3 is TGTGCCAGCAGCCTATATCTAGCGGGAGGAGGCACAGATACGCAGTATTTT. The chain couples TRBV5-4 to TRBJ2-3, with 11 nucleotides matching TRBD2. V lost 4 bases, J lost 1 base, and 8 bases stayed unmatched. The CDR3 contains 17 residues. The germline V gene encodes CDR1 SGHNT and CDR2 YYREEE (reference sequence).

The chain employs TRBV18 and TRBJ1-5; D may be TRBD1 (5 bases). The V gene's germline CDR1 is KGHSH and CDR2 LQKENI. The CDR3 has 14 residues. Trimming shortened V by 4 bases and J by 1 base, and 8 bases separated the two germline ends. CDR3 sequence reads: CASSLQESNQPQHF. CDR3 in DNA: TGTGCCAGCTCACTACAGGAGAGCAATCAGCCCCAGCATTTT.

The chain carries TRBV6-1 and TRBJ2-2, with unresolved D. V was trimmed by 10 bases and J by 6 bases, leaving 15 bases between them. Germline CDR1 is MNHNS and CDR2 is SASEGT. This CDR3 is built from 13 residues. The CDR3 sequence: CATSLFPAGELFF. CDR3 DNA: TGTGCCACCTCACTATTTCCGGCCGGGGAGCTGTTTTTT.

This clone was detected a few times. V gene TRBV11-2 combines with J gene TRBJ2-3, with a tentative D call TRBD1 (6 bases). Trimming took 1 base from V and 3 from J, leaving 14 bases between them. Germline values: CDR1 SGHAT, CDR2 FQNNGV. The CDR3 totals 16 residues. The CDR3 spells CASSLGSLQGTDTQYF. The CDR3 bases are TGTGCCAGCAGCTTAGGATCGCTACAGGGAACAGATACGCAGTATTTT.

J is TRBJ2-7 and V is TRBV28; D remains ambiguous. This CDR3 region has 14 residues. V lost 6 bases to trimming and J lost 2 bases, with 14 bases between them. In germline, CDR1 is MDHEN, CDR2 SYDVKM. The DNA for the CDR3 is TGTGCCAGCAGCGCTGGACCCACCCCCTACGAGCAGTACTTC. It encodes CASSAGPTPYEQYF.

The genes are TRBV12-5 and TRBJ1-1; no reliable D call. V was trimmed by 6 bases and J by 1 base, leaving 3 bases between them. In germline, CDR1 is LGHNT, CDR2 FRNRAP. The CDR3 has 11 residues. The DNA for the CDR3 is TGTGCTAGTGGCACGAACACTGAAGCTTTCTTT. This gives the protein CASGTNTEAFF.

The J gene is TRBJ2-7, the V gene TRBV28; possibly TRBD1 for D (5 bases). The CDR3 runs 11 residues. The germline V gene has CDR1 MDHEN and CDR2 SYDVKM. The CDR3 nucleotides read TGTGGTGGAGACAGTGGCTACGAGCAGTACTTC. Amino acids: CGGDSGYEQYF.

V usage is TRBV28 and J usage is TRBJ1-6; weak D call: TRBD1 (5 bases). The CDR3 has 18 amino acids. V lost 3 bases and J 7 bases, leaving 22 bases between the germline ends. Germline V gives CDR1 MDHEN, CDR2 SYDVKM. This CDR3 is CASSFGARAKNLNSPLHF. The CDR3 DNA sequence: TGTGCCAGCAGTTTTGGGGCAAGGGCGAAAAACCTAAATTCACCCCTCCACTTT.

The chain employs TRBV6-5 and TRBJ2-7, with TRBD1 matching over 9 bases. Germline V CDR1 and CDR2: MNHEY, SVGAGI. There are 15 residues in the CDR3. V was pared by 7 bases and J by 0 bases, with 7 bases of the junction left unmatched. Written as DNA, the CDR3 is TGTGCCAGCACTCCACAGGGGGCAGGCTCCTACGAGCAGTACTTC. Residues: CASTPQGAGSYEQYF.

The chain couples TRBV5-1 to TRBJ2-7; D might be TRBD2 (6 bases). Germline V gene sequence: CDR1 SGHRS, CDR2 YFSETQ. Trimming stripped 7 bases from V and 2 bases from J, with 22 bases between. This CDR3 contains 16 residues. The CDR3 sequence: CASSRDSLSQTYEQYF. The CDR3, as DNA: TGCGCCAGCTCCCGGGACTCCCTAAGCCAAACCTACGAGCAGTACTTC.

V is TRBV7-6 and J is TRBJ2-7; TRBD2 aligns across 12 bases. This CDR3 spans 16 amino acids. Germline CDR1 and CDR2: SGHVS and FNYEAQ. The V and J ends lost 5 bases and 4 bases, in that order; junction bases with no gene match: 9. The CDR3 here is CASSNRETSGSYEQYF. CDR3 nucleotide sequence: TGTGCCAGCAGCAACCGGGAGACTAGCGGGAGTTACGAGCAGTACTTC.

This clone was recorded a few times. The chain carries TRBV2 and TRBJ1-1; D is possibly TRBD1 (6 bases). The CDR3 is 15 amino acids. Germline V lookup: CDR1 SNHLY, CDR2 FYNNEI. Trimming shortened V by 4 bases and J by 6 bases, and 18 bases separated the two germline ends. CDR3 sequence: CASSVGSGVGAEAFF. In DNA form, the CDR3 reads TGTGCCAGCAGTGTGGGTTCAGGGGTTGGCGCTGAAGCTTTCTTT. Full variable domain (outside the CDR3, taken from reference TRBV2 and TRBJ1-1): EPEVTQTPSHQVTQMGQEVILRCVPISNHLYFYWYRQILGQKVEFLVSFYNNEISEKSEIFDDQFSVERPDGSNFTLKIRSTKLEDSAMYFCASSVGSGVGAEAFFGQGTRLTVV.

DNA of the CDR3: TGCGCCAGCAGCACGGGACAGGGCGTCAATGAAAAACTGTTTTTT. As protein: CASSTGQGVNEKLFF. The rearrangement joins TRBV5-1 to TRBJ1-4, with TRBD1 identical over 9 bases. The CDR3 consists of 15 residues. With 4 bases clipped from V and 5 bases from J, the junction kept 6 bases outside the gene matches. Per the germline V gene, CDR1 is SGHRS and CDR2 is YFSETQ.

The V call is TRBV2, the J call TRBJ2-4, with 7 bases matching TRBD2. The junction had 10 bases not matched to a gene; V was cut back by 5 bases and J by 9 bases. The CDR3 length is 14 residues. The germline V gene has CDR1 SNHLY and CDR2 FYNNEI. The CDR3, as DNA: TGTGCCAGCAGTACCGGGGGGTCTGCCGGCATTCAGTACTTC. It encodes CASSTGGSAGIQYF.

The table lists this clone with a count of one. This chain connects TRBV7-3 to TRBJ2-3, with D hard to call. The CDR3 spans 15 residues. Deletions cut 1 base from V and 4 bases from J, with 12 bases between. Germline CDR1 SGHTA, CDR2 FQGTGA. The CDR3 spells CASSLRLGTADTQYF. Written as DNA, the CDR3 is TGTGCCAGCAGCTTAAGGCTGGGAACCGCAGATACGCAGTATTTT.

This chain links TRBV18 with TRBJ2-3; no clear D. The germline V gene has CDR1 KGHSH and CDR2 LQKENI. The V end was cut by 5 bases, the J end by 4 bases, with 4 bases between. CDR3 length equals 11 residues. DNA of the CDR3: TGTGCCAGCTCAGCGGCAGATACGCAGTATTTT. Translated, it gives CASSAADTQYF.

J is TRBJ1-6 and V is TRBV30; 7 bases are a match to TRBD1. The CDR3 is 17 amino acids. Germline V lookup: CDR1 GTSNPN, CDR2 SVGIG (reference sequence). J lost 4 bases, V lost 1 base, and 10 bases had no gene match. The CDR3 here is CAWSALQGGTYNSPLHF. The DNA for the CDR3 is TGTGCCTGGAGTGCCCTGCAGGGGGGGACTTATAATTCACCCCTCCACTTT.

The rearrangement joins TRBV5-1 to TRBJ2-7, with TRBD1 matching 9 bases. The V segment lost 4 bases and the J segment 4 bases; nucleotides outside the gene matches: 6. The CDR3 contains 14 residues. CDR1 is SGHRS and CDR2 is YFSETQ in the germline V gene. The CDR3 reads CASSPGDRAYEQYF. CDR3 nucleotides: TGCGCCAGCAGCCCCGGGGACAGGGCTTACGAGCAGTACTTC.

The V and J genes are TRBV6-1 and TRBJ1-4, with TRBD1 matching 11 bases. The ends lost 4 bases at V and 0 bases at J; junction bases unmatched: 1. The CDR3 is 16 residues long. Germline values: CDR1 MNHNS, CDR2 SASEGT. The DNA for the CDR3 is TGTGCCAGCAGTGTGGGACAGGGGGCAACTAATGAAAAACTGTTTTTT. Translating gives CASSVGQGATNEKLFF.

V and J are TRBV4-1 and TRBJ2-4; D possibly corresponds to TRBD2 (6 bases). The V gene's germline CDR1 is MGHRA and CDR2 YSYEKL. Trimming took off 1 base at V and 9 bases at J, with 16 bases between the two ends. The CDR3 covers 15 residues. CDR3 sequence (DNA): TGCGCCAGCAGCCAAGCGTCGGGGATGGGAGGCATTCAGTACTTC. Encoded protein: CASSQASGMGGIQYF.

The chain links TRBV19 to TRBJ1-5; D is unresolved. The V end was cut by 3 bases, the J end by 0 bases, with 9 bases between. Germline lookup yields CDR1 LNHDA and CDR2 SQIVND (reference sequence). CDR3 length equals 15 residues. DNA for the CDR3: TGTGCCAGTAGTATTGGGCAGTATAGCAATCAGCCCCAGCATTTT. This encodes CASSIGQYSNQPQHF.

V and J are TRBV11-2 and TRBJ2-7; TRBD2 matches 8 bases. Germline CDR1 and CDR2: SGHAT and FQNNGV. The CDR3 has 14 residues. Losses at the gene ends were 4 bases for V and 5 bases for J; bases not matched to a gene: 7. The CDR3 coding sequence is TGTGCCAGCAGCTCCGGGACTAGACGGAACGAGCAGTACTTC. Translated: CASSSGTRRNEQYF.

The chain has TRBV19 and TRBJ1-5; the D gene is possibly TRBD1 (5 bases). Germline V CDR1 and CDR2: LNHDA, SQIVND (reference sequence). The CDR3 is made up of 15 amino acids. Trimming removed 7 bases at V and 4 bases at J, with 17 bases between. The CDR3: CASKGNYWENQPQHF. As DNA, the CDR3 is TGTGCCAGTAAGGGGAACTATTGGGAAAATCAGCCCCAGCATTTT.